This T cell receptor (beta chain) was sequenced during a study of cytomegalovirus exposure and HLA in healthy donors. The wider study: The 120 or so validation repertoires used the same platform as the roughly 670 first-cohort repertoires (as reported by a later analysis).

V dropped 6 bases and J dropped 6; count of bases not matched to a gene: 7. Looked up from germline, CDR1 is LNHDA and CDR2 is SQIVND (reference sequence). This CDR3 region has 14 residues. On this clone itself: Its antigen is not known.

Sequencing used immunoSEQ multiplex PCR; TCRdb keeps in-frame clones, though not all of them. The sample holds some 120,000 clones, around nine tenths seen once. Study-wide points: According to a later analysis, TCR clusters from the first cohort tended to co-occur in the 90 to 150 validation repertoires.

Source material: PBMCs. The TCR was taken from a man under 40 in good health and CMV-seronegative. The chain uses TRBV19 and TRBJ2-2; 7 positions agree with TRBD1. CDR3 in amino acids: CASSPTGAAGELFF. DNA for the CDR3: TGTGCCAGTAGCCCAACAGGGGCGGCCGGGGAGCTGTTTTTT.